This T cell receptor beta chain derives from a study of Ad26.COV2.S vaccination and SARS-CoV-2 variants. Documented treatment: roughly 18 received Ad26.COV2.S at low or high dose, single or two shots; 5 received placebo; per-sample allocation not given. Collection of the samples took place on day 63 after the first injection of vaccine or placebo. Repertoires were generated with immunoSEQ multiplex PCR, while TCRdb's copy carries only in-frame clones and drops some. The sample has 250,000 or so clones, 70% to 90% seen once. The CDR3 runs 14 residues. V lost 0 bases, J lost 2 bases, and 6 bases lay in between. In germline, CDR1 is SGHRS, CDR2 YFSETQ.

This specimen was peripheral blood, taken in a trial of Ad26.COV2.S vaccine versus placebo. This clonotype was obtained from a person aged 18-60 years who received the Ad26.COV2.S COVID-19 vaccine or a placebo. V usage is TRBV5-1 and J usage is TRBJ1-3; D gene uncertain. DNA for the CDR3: TGCGCCAGCAGCTTGGAGGCAGCTGGAAACACCATATATTTT. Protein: CASSLEAAGNTIYF.